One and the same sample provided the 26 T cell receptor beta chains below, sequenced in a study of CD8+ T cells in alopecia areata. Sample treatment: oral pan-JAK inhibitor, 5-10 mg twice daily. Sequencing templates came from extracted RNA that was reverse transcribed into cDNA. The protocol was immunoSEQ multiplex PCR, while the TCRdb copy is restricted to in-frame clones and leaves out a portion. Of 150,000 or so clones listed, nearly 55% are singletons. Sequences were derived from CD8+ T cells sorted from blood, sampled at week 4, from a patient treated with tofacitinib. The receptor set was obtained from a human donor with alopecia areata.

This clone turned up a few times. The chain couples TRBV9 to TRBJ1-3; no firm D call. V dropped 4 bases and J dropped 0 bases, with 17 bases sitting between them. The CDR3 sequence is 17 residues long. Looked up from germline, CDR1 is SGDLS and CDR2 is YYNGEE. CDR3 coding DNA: TGTGCCAGCAGCCCCCGACCATCAACTAGCTCTGGAAACACCATATATTTT. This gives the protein CASSPRPSTSSGNTIYF.

In DNA form, the CDR3 reads TGCAGCGTTTTCAGCGGGGGATCTCAAGAGACCCAGTACTTC. This encodes CSVFSGGSQETQYF. This chain joins TRBV29-1 and TRBJ2-5; 8 bases line up with TRBD2. This CDR3 is built from 14 residues. Germline-derived CDR1 and CDR2 are SQVTM and ANQGSEA. Losses at the gene ends were 5 bases for V and 2 bases for J; bases not matched to a gene: 7.

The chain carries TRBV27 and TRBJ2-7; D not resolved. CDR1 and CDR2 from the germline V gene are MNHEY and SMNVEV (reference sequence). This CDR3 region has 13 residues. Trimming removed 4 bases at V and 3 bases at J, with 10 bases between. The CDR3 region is CASSWVPYYEQYF. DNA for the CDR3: TGTGCCAGCAGTTGGGTACCATACTACGAGCAGTACTTC.

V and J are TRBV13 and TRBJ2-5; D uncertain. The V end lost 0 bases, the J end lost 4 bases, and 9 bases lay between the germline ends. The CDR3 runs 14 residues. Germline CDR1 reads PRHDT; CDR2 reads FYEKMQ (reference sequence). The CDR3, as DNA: TGTGCCAGCAGCTTAGGGCAAGGGATAGAGACCCAGTACTTC. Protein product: CASSLGQGIETQYF.

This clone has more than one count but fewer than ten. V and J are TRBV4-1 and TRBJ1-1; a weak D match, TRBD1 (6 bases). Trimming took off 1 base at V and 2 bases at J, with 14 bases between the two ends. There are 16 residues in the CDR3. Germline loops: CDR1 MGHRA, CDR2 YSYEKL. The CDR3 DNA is TGCGCCAGCAGCCAAGTGGGTGCGGGACACAACACTGAAGCTTTCTTT. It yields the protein CASSQVGAGHNTEAFF.

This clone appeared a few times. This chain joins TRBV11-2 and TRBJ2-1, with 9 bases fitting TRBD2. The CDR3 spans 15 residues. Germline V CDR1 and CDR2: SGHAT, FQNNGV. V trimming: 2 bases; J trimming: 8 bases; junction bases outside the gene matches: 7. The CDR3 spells CASSLTPGLADEQFF. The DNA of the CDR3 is TGTGCCAGCAGCTTAACCCCGGGACTAGCCGATGAGCAGTTCTTC.

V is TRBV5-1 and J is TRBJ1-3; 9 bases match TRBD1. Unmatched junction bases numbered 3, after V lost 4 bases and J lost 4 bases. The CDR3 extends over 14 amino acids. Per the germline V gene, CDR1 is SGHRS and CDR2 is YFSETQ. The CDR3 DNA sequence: TGCGCCAGCAGCCCCGGGACAGGGGGAAACACCATATATTTT. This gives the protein CASSPGTGGNTIYF.

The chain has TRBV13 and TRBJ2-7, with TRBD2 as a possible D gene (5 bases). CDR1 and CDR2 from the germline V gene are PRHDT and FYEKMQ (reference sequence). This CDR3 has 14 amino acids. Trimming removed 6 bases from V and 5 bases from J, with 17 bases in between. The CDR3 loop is CASSALPGSNEQYF. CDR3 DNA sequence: TGTGCCAGCAGTGCCCTTCCGGGGAGCAACGAGCAGTACTTC.

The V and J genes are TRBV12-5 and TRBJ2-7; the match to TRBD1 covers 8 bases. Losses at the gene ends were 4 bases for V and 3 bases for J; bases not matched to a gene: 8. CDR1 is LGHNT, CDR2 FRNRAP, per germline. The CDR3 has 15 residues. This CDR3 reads CASGSSDRAVYEQYF. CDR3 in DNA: TGTGCTAGTGGTTCCTCGGACAGGGCTGTCTACGAGCAGTACTTC.

The CDR3 DNA reads as TGTGCCAGCAGGCCGCCCAGGTCTAGCACAGATACGCAGTATTTT. It is translated as CASRPPRSSTDTQYF. The chain uses TRBV7-9 and TRBJ2-3; no reliable D call. V lost 6 bases and J 0 bases, leaving 13 bases between the germline ends. CDR1 and CDR2 from the germline V gene are SEHNR and FQNEAQ (reference sequence). CDR3 size: 15 residues.

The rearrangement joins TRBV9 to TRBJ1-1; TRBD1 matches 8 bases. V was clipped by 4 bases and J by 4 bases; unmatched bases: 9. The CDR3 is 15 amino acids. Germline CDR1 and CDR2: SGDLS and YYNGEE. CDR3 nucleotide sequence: TGTGCCAGCAGCCTCGGACAGGGTTCGGGCACTGAAGCTTTCTTT. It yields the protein CASSLGQGSGTEAFF.

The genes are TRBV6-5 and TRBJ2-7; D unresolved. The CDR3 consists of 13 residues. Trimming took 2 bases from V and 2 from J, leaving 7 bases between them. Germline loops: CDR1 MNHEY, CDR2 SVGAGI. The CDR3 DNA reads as TGTGCCAGCAGTTACGAAACGGCCTACGAGCAGTACTTC. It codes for CASSYETAYEQYF.

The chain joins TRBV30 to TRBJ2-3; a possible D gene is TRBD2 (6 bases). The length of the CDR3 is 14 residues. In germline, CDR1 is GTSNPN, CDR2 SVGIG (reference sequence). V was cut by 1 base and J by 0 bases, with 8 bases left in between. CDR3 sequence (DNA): TGTGCCTGGAGTGCGGCGGGGAGCACAGATACGCAGTATTTT. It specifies CAWSAAGSTDTQYF.

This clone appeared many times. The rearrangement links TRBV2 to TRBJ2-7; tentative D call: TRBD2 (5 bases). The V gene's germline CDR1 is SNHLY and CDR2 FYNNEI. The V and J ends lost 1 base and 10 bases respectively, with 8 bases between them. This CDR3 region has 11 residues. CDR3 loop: CASSEGPGQYF. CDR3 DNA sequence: TGTGCCAGCAGTGAAGGACCGGGACAGTACTTC.

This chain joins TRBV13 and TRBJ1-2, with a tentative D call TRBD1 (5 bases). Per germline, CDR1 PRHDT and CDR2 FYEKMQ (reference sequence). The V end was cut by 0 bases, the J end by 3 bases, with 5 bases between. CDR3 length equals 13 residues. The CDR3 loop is CASSLGQDYGYTF. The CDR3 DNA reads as TGTGCCAGCAGCTTAGGACAGGACTATGGCTACACCTTC.

The CDR3 protein is CASSLGLGLETQYF. DNA of the CDR3: TGTGCCAGCAGCTTGGGCCTAGGGTTGGAGACCCAGTACTTC. This chain uses TRBV7-9 with TRBJ2-5; D gene ambiguous. Trimming pared 3 bases from V and 5 bases from J, leaving 13 bases between. CDR3 length equals 14 residues. CDR1 is SEHNR and CDR2 is FQNEAQ in the germline V gene (reference sequence).

The CDR3 DNA sequence: TGTGCCAGCACCCTGAGGGGTAGCGGGTGGGAGACCCAGTACTTC. It encodes CASTLRGSGWETQYF. The chain uses TRBV11-2 and TRBJ2-5, with 7 bases that match TRBD2. Germline V gene lookup returns CDR1 SGHAT and CDR2 FQNNGV. The CDR3 covers 15 residues. J was trimmed by 5 bases and V by 7 bases; bases with no gene match: 13. Full variable domain (remainder filled in from reference TRBV11-2 and TRBJ2-5): EAGVAQSPRYKIIEKRQSVAFWCNPISGHATLYWYQQILGQGPKLLIQFQNNGVVDDSQLPKDRFSAERLKGVDSTLKIQPAKLEDSAVYLCASTLRGSGWETQYFGPGTRLLVL.

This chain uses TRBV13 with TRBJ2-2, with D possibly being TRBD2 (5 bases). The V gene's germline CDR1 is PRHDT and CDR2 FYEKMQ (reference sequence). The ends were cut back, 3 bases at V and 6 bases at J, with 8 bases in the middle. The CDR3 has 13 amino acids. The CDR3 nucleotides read TGTGCCAGCAGCTTGGGAGTCGCCGGGGAGCTGTTTTTT. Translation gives CASSLGVAGELFF.

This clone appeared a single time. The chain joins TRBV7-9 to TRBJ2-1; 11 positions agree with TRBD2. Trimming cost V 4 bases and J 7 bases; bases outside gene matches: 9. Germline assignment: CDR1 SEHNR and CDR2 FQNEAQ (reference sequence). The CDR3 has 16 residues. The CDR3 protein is CASSSGAGLAVNEQFF. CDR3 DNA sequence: TGTGCCAGCAGCTCTGGAGCGGGACTAGCGGTAAATGAGCAGTTCTTC.

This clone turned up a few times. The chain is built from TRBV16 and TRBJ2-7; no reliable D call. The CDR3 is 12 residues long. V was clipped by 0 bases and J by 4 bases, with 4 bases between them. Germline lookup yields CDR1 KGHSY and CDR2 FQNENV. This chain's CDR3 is CASSQSLYEQYF. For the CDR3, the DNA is TGTGCCAGCAGCCAATCCCTGTACGAGCAGTACTTC.

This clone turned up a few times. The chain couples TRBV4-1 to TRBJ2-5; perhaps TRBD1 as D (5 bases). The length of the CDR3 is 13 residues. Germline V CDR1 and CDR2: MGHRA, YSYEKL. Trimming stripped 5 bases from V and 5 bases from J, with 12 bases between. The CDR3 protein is CASSKVPGETQYF. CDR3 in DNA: TGCGCCAGCAGCAAAGTGCCAGGGGAGACCCAGTACTTC.

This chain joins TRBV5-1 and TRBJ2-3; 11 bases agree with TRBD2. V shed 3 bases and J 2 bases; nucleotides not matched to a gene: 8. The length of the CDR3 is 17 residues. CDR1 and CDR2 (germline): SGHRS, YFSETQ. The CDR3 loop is CASSSALAGGLTDTQYF. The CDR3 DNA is TGCGCCAGCAGCTCTGCTCTAGCGGGGGGCCTCACAGATACGCAGTATTTT.

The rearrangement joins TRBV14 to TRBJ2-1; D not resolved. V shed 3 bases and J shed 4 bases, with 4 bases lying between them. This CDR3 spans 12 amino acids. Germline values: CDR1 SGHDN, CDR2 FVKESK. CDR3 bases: TGTGCCAGCAGCCACAGGTACAATGAGCAGTTCTTC. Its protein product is CASSHRYNEQFF.

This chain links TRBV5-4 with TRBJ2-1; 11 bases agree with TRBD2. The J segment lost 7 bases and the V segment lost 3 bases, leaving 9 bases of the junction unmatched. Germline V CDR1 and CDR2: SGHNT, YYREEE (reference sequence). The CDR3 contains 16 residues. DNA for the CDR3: TGTGCCAGCAGCTCCCGACTAGCGGGGTATCTTAATGAGCAGTTCTTC. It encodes CASSSRLAGYLNEQFF.

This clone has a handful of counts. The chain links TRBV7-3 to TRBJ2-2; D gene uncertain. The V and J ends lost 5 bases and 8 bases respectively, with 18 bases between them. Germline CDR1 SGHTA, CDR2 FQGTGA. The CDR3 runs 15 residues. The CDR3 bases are TGTGCCAGCAGCCTGATCGGCGGTAATGGAGGGGAGCTGTTTTTT. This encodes CASSLIGGNGGELFF.

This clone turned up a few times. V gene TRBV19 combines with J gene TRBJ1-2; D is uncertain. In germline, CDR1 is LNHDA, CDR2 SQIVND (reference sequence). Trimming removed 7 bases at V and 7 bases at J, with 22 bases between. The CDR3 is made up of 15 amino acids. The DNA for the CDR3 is TGTGCCAGTATACGGGAGGACTGGGGAAGCGGTGGCTACACCTTC. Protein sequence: CASIREDWGSGGYTF.